These 25 T cell receptor beta chains originate from one sample sequenced in a study of metastatic and nonmetastatic thyroid tumors. TCRdb re-processed the PCR reads through MiXCR. This sample has roughly 59,000 clones, with 15% to 20% found just once. All patients reached thyroid surgery having received no treatment beforehand. The sample consisted of blood. The receptors stem from a male donor with papillary thyroid cancer or a benign thyroid nodule (not recorded which). Some clones in this sample may be carry-over from other donors' samples.

This clone occurred many times. A read error may produce the germline difference seen at one junction end. The chain employs TRBV28 and TRBJ2-7; 9 bases line up with TRBD2. The CDR3 runs to 15 residues. Germline V gene lookup returns CDR1 MDHEN and CDR2 SYDVKM. CDR3 sequence reads: CASNLPNLLAGEQYF. The CDR3 DNA reads as TGTGCCAGCAATTTACCCAATTTACTAGCGGGCGAGCAGTACTTC.

This clone has at least ten counts. The rearrangement links TRBV6-1 to TRBJ1-5, with D possibly matching TRBD1 (6 bases). The CDR3 loop spans 13 amino acids. Germline assignment: CDR1 MNHNS and CDR2 SASEGT. With 5 bases removed from V and 7 bases from J, the gap between germline ends came to 12 bases. The CDR3 sequence is CASSPDRTQPQHF. The CDR3 bases are TGTGCCAGCAGTCCTGACAGGACCCAGCCCCAGCATTTT.

The chain recombines TRBV3-1 with TRBJ2-2; D is unclear. V shed 4 bases and J shed 8 bases, with 8 bases lying between them. The CDR3 runs to 12 residues. Germline assignment: CDR1 LGHDT and CDR2 YNNKEL (reference sequence). In DNA, the CDR3 is TGTGCCAGCAGCCGTCGGACGGGGGAGCTGTTTTTT. Residues: CASSRRTGELFF.

This clone was seen ten or more times. The J gene is TRBJ2-5, the V gene TRBV4-3; D not resolved. Deletions cut 0 bases from V and 2 bases from J, with 16 bases between. The CDR3 is 17 residues long. CDR1 LGHNA and CDR2 YSLEER come from the germline V gene. The CDR3 sequence: CASSQDSFYTAQETQYF. CDR3 nucleotides: TGCGCCAGCAGCCAAGATTCCTTCTATACAGCACAAGAGACCCAGTACTTC.

This clone was counted many times. The J gene is TRBJ1-5, the V gene TRBV5-8; 8 bases line up with TRBD1. CDR3 length: 15 amino acids. CDR1 SGHTS and CDR2 YDEGEE come from the germline V gene. The junction had 7 bases not matched to a gene; V was cut back by 3 bases and J by 5 bases. The CDR3 sequence: CASSSDRGPHQPQHF. The CDR3 DNA is TGTGCCAGCAGCTCAGACAGGGGTCCTCATCAGCCCCAGCATTTT.

In this sample, this clone turned up many times. V gene TRBV10-3 combines with J gene TRBJ2-3; perhaps TRBD2 as D (6 bases). This CDR3 region has 14 residues. Germline V gives CDR1 ENHRY, CDR2 SYGVKD. The V and J ends lost 4 bases and 0 bases respectively, with 8 bases between them. CDR3 nucleotide sequence: TGTGCCATCAGTGCCGGGACTAGCACAGATACGCAGTATTTT. Translation: CAISAGTSTDTQYF.

Comments on this clone: Relative to the germline gene, one junction end is altered; a read error may explain this. V is TRBV6-5 and J is TRBJ2-6; TRBD1 is a possible D gene (6 bases). CDR1 and CDR2 (germline): MNHEY, SVGAGI. The CDR3 consists of 18 residues. CDR3 in amino acids: CASSYSRHLGPGDNVMTF. The CDR3 DNA reads as TGTGCCAGCAGTTATTCCCGACACTTGGGCCCTGGGGACAACGTCATGACTTTC.

This clone was counted ten times or more. At one end, the junction sequence differs from germline, possibly due to a read error. The J gene is TRBJ2-2, the V gene TRBV7-7; the D is unclear. The germline V gene encodes CDR1 SSHAT and CDR2 FNYEAQ (reference sequence). The CDR3 is 16 amino acids. This CDR3 reads CASSLTASTNTGELFF. The DNA for the CDR3 is TGTGCTAGCAGCCTAACGGCGAGTACGAACACCGGGGAGCTGTTTTTT.

This clone was detected many times. This rearrangement joins TRBV7-3 to TRBJ2-1; 12 bases agree with TRBD2. The V and J ends lost 2 bases and 6 bases, in that order; junction bases with no gene match: 5. The CDR3 extends over 16 amino acids. The germline CDR1 and CDR2 sequences are SGHTA and FQGTGA. The CDR3 spells CASSLSGLAGSNEQFF. In DNA form, the CDR3 reads TGTGCCAGCAGCTTATCCGGACTAGCGGGGAGCAATGAGCAGTTCTTC.

This clone has at least ten counts. The J gene is TRBJ2-1, the V gene TRBV7-3; possibly TRBD1 for D (6 bases). With 2 bases removed from V and 8 bases from J, the gap between germline ends came to 10 bases. The CDR3 is 13 amino acids. The germline CDR1 and CDR2 sequences are SGHTA and FQGTGA. The CDR3 loop is CASSLAAGDEQFF. The DNA of the CDR3 is TGTGCCAGCAGCTTAGCGGCAGGGGATGAGCAGTTCTTC. Complete variable domain (other parts from reference TRBV7-3 and TRBJ2-1): GAGVSQTPSNKVTEKGKYVELRCDPISGHTALYWYRQSLGQGPEFLIYFQGTGAADDSGLPNDRFFAVRPEGSVSTLKIQRTERGDSAVYLCASSLAAGDEQFFGPGTRLTVL.

This clone was picked up many times. The chain employs TRBV6-1 and TRBJ1-1; D gene unclear. The V and J ends lost 4 bases and 0 bases respectively, with 12 bases between them. Germline values: CDR1 MNHNS, CDR2 SASEGT. The length of the CDR3 is 15 residues. The CDR3 loop reads CASSGGSLVNTEAFF. The CDR3 DNA sequence: TGTGCCAGCAGTGGGGGAAGTCTAGTGAACACTGAAGCTTTCTTT.

In its sample, this clone was seen many times. The rearrangement joins TRBV5-4 to TRBJ2-2, with 7 bases that match TRBD1. V gave up 4 bases and J gave up 5 bases; unmatched junction bases: 5. The CDR3 runs 14 residues. The germline gives CDR1 SGHNT, CDR2 YYREEE (reference sequence). The DNA of the CDR3 is TGTGCCAGCAGCATGTACAGGGGTACCGGGGAGCTGTTTTTT. This gives the protein CASSMYRGTGELFF.

This clone was seen repeatedly, ten times or more. The genes are TRBV7-2 and TRBJ2-3; TRBD1 matches 7 bases. The length of the CDR3 is 14 residues. The germline V gene has CDR1 SGHTA and CDR2 FQGNSA. Unmatched junction bases numbered 3, after V lost 3 bases and J lost 3 bases. CDR3: CASSFRGRTDTQYF. CDR3 nucleotide sequence: TGTGCCAGCAGCTTTAGGGGGCGTACAGATACGCAGTATTTT.

The J gene is TRBJ2-5, the V gene TRBV4-1, with unresolved D. V was cut by 6 bases and J by 5 bases, with 16 bases left in between. This CDR3 has 14 residues. Looked up from germline, CDR1 is MGHRA and CDR2 is YSYEKL. As DNA, the CDR3 is TGCGCCAGCAGGAGGAGTGGTGGGCGGGAGACCCAGTACTTC. This translates into CASRRSGGRETQYF.

Note on this clone: A read error may explain this, as a much larger clone is one base away. The chain is built from TRBV7-9 and TRBJ1-1; D call uncertain. The CDR3 is 11 residues long. V shed 8 bases and J shed 7 bases, with 11 bases lying between them. Germline values: CDR1 SEHNR, CDR2 FQNEAQ (reference sequence). CDR3 region: CASGDSLEAFF. CDR3 DNA: TGTGCCAGCGGAGACTCCCTTGAAGCTTTCTTT.

This clone occurred many times. The chain employs TRBV6-1 and TRBJ1-1; D gene ambiguous. This CDR3 has 13 amino acids. V was clipped by 4 bases and J by 5 bases, with 11 bases between them. The germline gives CDR1 MNHNS, CDR2 SASEGT. The CDR3 sequence is CASSVKGPTEAFF. DNA of the CDR3: TGTGCCAGCAGTGTGAAGGGTCCGACTGAAGCTTTCTTT.

With regard to this clone: With a much larger clone just one base away, this may be a read error. The rearrangement links TRBV5-4 to TRBJ1-6, with D unclear. V lost 2 bases and J lost 2, with 8 bases in between. Germline assignment: CDR1 SGHNT and CDR2 YYREEE (reference sequence). The CDR3 runs to 15 residues. Here the CDR3 reads CASSFRSPYNSPLHF. CDR3 in DNA: TGTGCCAGCAGCTTCAGGAGCCCCTATAATTCACCCCTCCACTTT.

This clone has at least ten counts. This rearrangement joins TRBV9 to TRBJ2-3; no reliable D call. Germline CDR1 and CDR2: SGDLS and YYNGEE. The germline V and J ends were trimmed by 4 bases and 5 bases, with 17 bases remaining between them. The CDR3 extends over 15 amino acids. Here the CDR3 reads CASSSESGVGDTQYF. The CDR3, as DNA: TGTGCCAGCAGCTCTGAAAGTGGCGTCGGAGATACGCAGTATTTT.

With regard to this clone: A much larger clone lies one base from this, so it may be a read error. Other DNA sequences in the same sample also yield this CDR3. The V and J genes are TRBV9 and TRBJ1-1; tentatively, D is TRBD1 (5 bases). CDR3 length: 16 amino acids. Trimming stripped 0 bases from V and 0 bases from J, with 12 bases between. The germline V gene has CDR1 SGDLS and CDR2 YYNGEE. The CDR3 here is CASSVGGSRMNTEAFF. The DNA for the CDR3 is TGTGCCAGCAGCGTAGGGGGCAGCCGTATGAACACTGAAGCTTTCTTT.

The genes are TRBV7-8 and TRBJ1-3, with D perhaps TRBD1 (6 bases). Looked up from germline, CDR1 is SGHVS and CDR2 is FQNEAQ. This CDR3 is 16 amino acids long. V was shortened by 7 bases and J by 1 base, with 17 bases between the two germline ends. CDR3 region: CASTLSCTGSGNTIYF. CDR3 nucleotide sequence: TGTGCCAGCACCCTTAGTTGTACAGGGTCTGGAAACACCATATATTTT.

This clone was recorded at least ten times. The V and J genes are TRBV27 and TRBJ2-2; 9 positions match TRBD1. CDR3 length: 14 amino acids. The trim removed 5 bases at V and 8 bases at J, leaving 6 bases unmatched. Per germline, CDR1 MNHEY and CDR2 SMNVEV (reference sequence). The CDR3 DNA follows: TGTGCCAGCAGTCCGACAGGGGGAATAGGGGAGCTGTTTTTT. It encodes CASSPTGGIGELFF.

The chain is built from TRBV6-2 or TRBV6-3 and TRBJ2-4; TRBD2 matches 8 bases. The CDR3 is 16 amino acids. The J segment lost 8 bases and the V segment lost 6 bases, leaving 15 bases of the junction unmatched. CDR1 and CDR2 (germline): MNHEY, SVGEGT. The CDR3 region has the DNA TGTGCCAGCAGCCAACACCCGGGACTAGGTACGGACATTCAGTACTTC. This encodes CASSQHPGLGTDIQYF.

This clone was observed many times. The rearrangement joins TRBV9 to TRBJ1-4, with 7 bases that match TRBD1. Germline V gene data show CDR1 as SGDLS and CDR2 as YYNGEE. The CDR3 covers 14 residues. After removal of 3 bases from V and 3 bases from J, the junction contained 2 bases not matched to a gene. Here the CDR3 DNA reads TGTGCCAGCAGCGCGACAGGGTCTAATGAAAAACTGTTTTTT. It specifies CASSATGSNEKLFF.

Turning to this clone: Germline is not matched at one junction end, which may reflect a read error. V is TRBV6-1 and J is TRBJ2-5; 11 positions agree with TRBD1. Germline V lookup: CDR1 MNHNS, CDR2 SASEGT. CDR3 length: 16 amino acids. The CDR3 DNA follows: TGTGCCAGCAGTGAATTTCCGGGACAGGGGGAGGAGAGCCAGTACTTC. The encoded protein is CASSEFPGQGEESQYF.

This clone came up a few times. The rearrangement joins TRBV28 to TRBJ1-4; TRBD1 is a possible D gene (6 bases). The CDR3 runs 15 residues. Trimming cost V 6 bases and J 8 bases, with 19 bases left between them. Germline lookup yields CDR1 MDHEN and CDR2 SYDVKM. CDR3 coding DNA: TGTGCCAGCAGAACTATTACAGGGCTCAGGGAAAAACTGTTTTTT. It specifies CASRTITGLREKLFF. The full variable domain, completed using reference TRBV28 and TRBJ1-4, is DVKVTQSSRYLVKRTGEKVFLECVQDMDHENMFWYRQDPGLGLRLIYFSYDVKMKEKGDIPEGYSVSREKKERFSLILESASTNQTSMYLCASRTITGLREKLFFGSGTQLSVL.